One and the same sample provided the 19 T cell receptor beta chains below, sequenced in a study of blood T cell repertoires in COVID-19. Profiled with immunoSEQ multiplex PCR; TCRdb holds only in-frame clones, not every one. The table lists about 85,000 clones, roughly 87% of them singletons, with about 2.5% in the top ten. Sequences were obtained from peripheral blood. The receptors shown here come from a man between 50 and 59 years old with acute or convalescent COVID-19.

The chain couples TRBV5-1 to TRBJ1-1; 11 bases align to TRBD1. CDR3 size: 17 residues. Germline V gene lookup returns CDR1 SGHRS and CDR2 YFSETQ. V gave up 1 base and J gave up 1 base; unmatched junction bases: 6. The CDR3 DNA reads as TGCGCCAGCAGCTTGTCCCGGGACAGGGGGGGGAACACTGAAGCTTTCTTT. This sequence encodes CASSLSRDRGGNTEAFF.

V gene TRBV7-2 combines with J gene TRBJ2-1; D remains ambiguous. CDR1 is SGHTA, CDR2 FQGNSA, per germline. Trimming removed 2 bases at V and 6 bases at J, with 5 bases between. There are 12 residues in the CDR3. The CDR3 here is CASSLLFNEQFF. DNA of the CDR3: TGTGCCAGCAGCTTACTCTTCAATGAGCAGTTCTTC.

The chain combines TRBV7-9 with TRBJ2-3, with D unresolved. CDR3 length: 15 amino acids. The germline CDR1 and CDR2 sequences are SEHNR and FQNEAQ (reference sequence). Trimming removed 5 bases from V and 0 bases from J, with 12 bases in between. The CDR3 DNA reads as TGTGCCAGCAGCCCGTATGTGACTAGCACAGATACGCAGTATTTT. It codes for CASSPYVTSTDTQYF. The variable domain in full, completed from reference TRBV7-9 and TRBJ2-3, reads DTGVSQNPRHKITKRGQNVTFRCDPISEHNRLYWYRQTLGQGPEFLTYFQNEAQLEKSRLLSDRFSAERPKGSFSTLEIQRTEQGDSAMYLCASSPYVTSTDTQYFGPGTRLTVL.

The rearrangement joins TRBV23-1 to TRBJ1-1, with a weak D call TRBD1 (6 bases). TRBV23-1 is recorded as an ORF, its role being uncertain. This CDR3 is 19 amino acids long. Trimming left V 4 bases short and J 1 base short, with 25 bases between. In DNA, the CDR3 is TGCGCCAGCAGTCCCTATACCCCTGACAGGAGAAGGGAGAACACTGAAGCTTTCTTT. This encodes CASSPYTPDRRRENTEAFF.

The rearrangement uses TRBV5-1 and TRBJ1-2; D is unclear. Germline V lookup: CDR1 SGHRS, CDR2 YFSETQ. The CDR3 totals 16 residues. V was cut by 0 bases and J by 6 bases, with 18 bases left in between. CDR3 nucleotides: TGCGCCAGCAGCTTGGCAATGGGGAGTGCGCGGGATGGCTACACCTTC. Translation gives CASSLAMGSARDGYTF.

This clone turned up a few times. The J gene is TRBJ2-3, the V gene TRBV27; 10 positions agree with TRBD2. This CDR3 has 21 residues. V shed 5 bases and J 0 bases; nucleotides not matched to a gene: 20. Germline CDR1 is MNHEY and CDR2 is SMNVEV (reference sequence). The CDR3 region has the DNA TGTGCCAGCAGTCAGACACGACGGACTAAAGCGGGAGGGCTGAGCACAGATACGCAGTATTTT. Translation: CASSQTRRTKAGGLSTDTQYF.

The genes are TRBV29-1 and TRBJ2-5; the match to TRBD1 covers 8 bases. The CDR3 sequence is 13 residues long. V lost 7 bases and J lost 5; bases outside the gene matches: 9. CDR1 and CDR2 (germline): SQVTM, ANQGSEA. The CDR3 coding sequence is TGCAGCGCCCCGACAGGGGTGAGGGAGACCCAGTACTTC. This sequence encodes CSAPTGVRETQYF.

CDR3 residues: CASSLGGTDTQYF. The CDR3 DNA follows: TGTGCCAGCAGCTTAGGAGGGACAGATACGCAGTATTTT. This chain uses TRBV11-2 with TRBJ2-3, with D possibly being TRBD2 (5 bases). The V gene lost 1 base and the J gene lost 3 bases, with 5 bases spanning the gap. CDR1 and CDR2 (germline): SGHAT, FQNNGV. The CDR3 is made up of 13 amino acids.

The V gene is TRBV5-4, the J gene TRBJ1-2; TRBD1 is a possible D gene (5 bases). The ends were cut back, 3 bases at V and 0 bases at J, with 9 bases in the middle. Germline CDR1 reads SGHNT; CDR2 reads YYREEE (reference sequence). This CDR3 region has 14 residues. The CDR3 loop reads CASSYGGANYGYTF. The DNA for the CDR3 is TGTGCCAGCAGCTATGGGGGGGCTAACTATGGCTACACCTTC. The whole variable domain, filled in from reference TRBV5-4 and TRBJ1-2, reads ETGVTQSPTHLIKTRGQQVTLRCSSQSGHNTVSWYQQALGQGPQFIFQYYREEENGRGNFPPRFSGLQFPNYSSELNVNALELDDSALYLCASSYGGANYGYTFGSGTRLTVV.

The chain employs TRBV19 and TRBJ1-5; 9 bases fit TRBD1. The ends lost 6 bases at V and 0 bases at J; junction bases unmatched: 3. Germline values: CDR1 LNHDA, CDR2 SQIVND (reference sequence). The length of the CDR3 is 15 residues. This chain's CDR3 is CASRWTGDSNQPQHF. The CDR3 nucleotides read TGTGCCAGTAGATGGACAGGGGATAGCAATCAGCCCCAGCATTTT.

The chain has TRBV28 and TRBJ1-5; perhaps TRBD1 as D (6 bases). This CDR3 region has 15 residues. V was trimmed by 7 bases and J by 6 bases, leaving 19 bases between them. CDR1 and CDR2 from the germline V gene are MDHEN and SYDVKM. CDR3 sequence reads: CASTLGGARAQPQHF. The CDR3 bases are TGTGCCAGCACCCTGGGGGGGGCGCGAGCTCAGCCCCAGCATTTT.

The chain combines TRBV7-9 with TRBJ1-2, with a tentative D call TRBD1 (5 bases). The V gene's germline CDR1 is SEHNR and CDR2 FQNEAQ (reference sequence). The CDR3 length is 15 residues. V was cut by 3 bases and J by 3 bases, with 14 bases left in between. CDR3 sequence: CASSFGQGSDYGYTF. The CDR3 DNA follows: TGTGCCAGCAGCTTTGGTCAGGGCTCTGACTATGGCTACACCTTC.

The CDR3 bases are TGTGCCAGCAGCCCAACCCCGACAGTAAGCGAGACCCAGTACTTC. Translating gives CASSPTPTVSETQYF. The chain carries TRBV5-6 and TRBJ2-5, with D possibly TRBD1 on 5 matching bases. The V gene's germline CDR1 is SGHDT and CDR2 YYEEEE. The germline V and J ends were trimmed by 4 bases and 5 bases, with 18 bases remaining between them. The CDR3 is 15 amino acids.

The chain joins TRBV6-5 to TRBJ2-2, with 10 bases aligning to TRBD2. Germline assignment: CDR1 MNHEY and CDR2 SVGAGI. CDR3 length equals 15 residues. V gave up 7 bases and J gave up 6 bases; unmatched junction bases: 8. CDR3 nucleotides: TGTGCCAGCAAGTTGGCTAGCGGGAGTCCCGGGGAGCTGTTTTTT. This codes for CASKLASGSPGELFF.

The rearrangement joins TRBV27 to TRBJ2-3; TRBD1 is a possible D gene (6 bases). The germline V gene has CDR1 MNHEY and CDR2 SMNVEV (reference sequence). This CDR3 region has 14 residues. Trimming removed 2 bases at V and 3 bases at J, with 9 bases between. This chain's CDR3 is CASSLIGGTDTQYF. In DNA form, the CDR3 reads TGTGCCAGCAGTTTAATAGGGGGAACAGATACGCAGTATTTT.

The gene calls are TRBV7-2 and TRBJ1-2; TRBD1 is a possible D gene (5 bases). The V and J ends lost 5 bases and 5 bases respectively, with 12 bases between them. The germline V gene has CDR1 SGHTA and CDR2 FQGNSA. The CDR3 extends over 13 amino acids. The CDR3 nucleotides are TGTGCCAGCAGCCTGACAGAACCATATGGCTACACCTTC. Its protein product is CASSLTEPYGYTF.

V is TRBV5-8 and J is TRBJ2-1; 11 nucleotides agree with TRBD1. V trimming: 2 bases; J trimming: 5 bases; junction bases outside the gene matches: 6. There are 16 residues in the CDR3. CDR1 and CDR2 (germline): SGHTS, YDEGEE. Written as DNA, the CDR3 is TGTGCCAGCAGCTTCCGGGACAGGGGGAACCACAATGAGCAGTTCTTC. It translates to CASSFRDRGNHNEQFF.

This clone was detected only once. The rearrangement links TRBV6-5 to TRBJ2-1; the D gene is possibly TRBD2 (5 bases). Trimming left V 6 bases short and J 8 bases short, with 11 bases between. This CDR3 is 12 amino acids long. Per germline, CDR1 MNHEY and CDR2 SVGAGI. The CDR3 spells CASSEEVYEQFF. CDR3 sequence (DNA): TGTGCCAGCAGCGAGGAGGTGTATGAGCAGTTCTTC.

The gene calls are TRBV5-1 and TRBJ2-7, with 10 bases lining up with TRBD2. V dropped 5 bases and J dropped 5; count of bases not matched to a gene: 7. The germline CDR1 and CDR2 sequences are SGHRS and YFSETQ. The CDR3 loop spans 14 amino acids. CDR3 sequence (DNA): TGCGCCAGCAGAGTCCAGCGGGAGGGCCACGAGCAGTACTTC. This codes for CASRVQREGHEQYF.